The present TCR beta chain was sequenced within a study of brain T cells in children with intractable seizures. Broader study findings: Absence of clones before surgery may stem from lower sequencing depth. Patients' HCMV serostatus was unknown; virus specificity rests on CDR3 similarity alone.

Per germline, CDR1 SGHNT and CDR2 YYREEE (reference sequence). The CDR3 totals 14 residues. Unmatched junction bases numbered 7, after V lost 5 bases and J lost 5 bases. The time point is: blood from clinic visit 5 months post-surgery; TSC patient then seizure free. Sequencing was limited to surgery cases with top T cell transcript signatures in brain tissue. Before surgery, patients took at least one anti-epileptic drug. Of note for this clone: Its antigen is unknown.

Clones were read by immunoSEQ multiplex PCR, and TCRdb kept only the in-frame ones, dropping some. The sample lists hundreds of thousands of clones; about 94% were seen once. Sequencing used peripheral blood, obtained approximately 5 months after surgery. This TCR was recovered from a boy under three years old with tuberous sclerosis and intractable seizures. V gene TRBV5-4 combines with J gene TRBJ1-1; 9 bases are shared with TRBD1. This CDR3 reads CASRQNRGRTEAFF. As DNA, the CDR3 is TGTGCCAGCAGACAAAACAGGGGGCGAACTGAAGCTTTCTTT.